The 6 T cell receptor beta chains given below trace back to one sample, sequenced in a study of T cells after yellow fever vaccination. TCRdb re-derived calls from the 5' RACE reads in MiXCR, one entry per CDR3 protein. The data show 600,000 to 750,000 distinct CDR3 sequences, roughly an eighth seen once. This specimen consisted of PBMCs, obtained on the day of the yellow fever booster vaccination. Receptors originate from a man aged 30-40 years who received the YFV17D yellow fever vaccine.

This clonotype occurred a few times. The chain uses TRBV20-1 and TRBJ2-3; 8 nucleotides agree with TRBD2. The germline gives CDR1 DFQATT, CDR2 SNEGSKA (reference sequence). The CDR3 is made up of 14 amino acids. J was trimmed by 8 bases and V by 4 bases; bases with no gene match: 11. Here the CDR3 DNA reads TGCAGTGCTATCTCCGGGAGGGAAGCCGGTACGCAGTATTTT. This translates into CSAISGREAGTQYF.

The CDR3 DNA is TGTGCCAGCAGCCCCATGACAGGGGAAGGCTACACTGAAGCTTTCTTT. It yields the protein CASSPMTGEGYTEAFF. This chain links TRBV28 with TRBJ1-1, with TRBD1 matching over 8 bases. With 6 bases clipped from V and 3 bases from J, the junction kept 12 bases outside the gene matches. CDR1 MDHEN and CDR2 SYDVKM come from the germline V gene. The CDR3 consists of 16 residues.

The chain recombines TRBV5-1 with TRBJ2-1, with TRBD2 matching over 13 bases. The CDR3 extends over 16 amino acids. Per the germline V gene, CDR1 is SGHRS and CDR2 is YFSETQ. Trimming removed 4 bases from V and 6 bases from J; junction bases left unmatched: 7. CDR3 sequence reads: CASSHGLAGVGNEQFF. The DNA of the CDR3 is TGCGCCAGCAGCCACGGACTAGCGGGAGTGGGCAATGAGCAGTTCTTC.

The chain links TRBV7-2 to TRBJ2-4; D may be TRBD2 (7 bases). The V end was cut by 7 bases, the J end by 3 bases, with 13 bases between. The CDR3 has 14 residues. Germline V gene sequence: CDR1 SGHTA, CDR2 FQGNSA. The CDR3, as DNA: TGTGCCAGCAAGGGAGGGGGGGGCAAAAACATTCAGTACTTC. Amino acid sequence: CASKGGGGKNIQYF.

The CDR3 sequence: CASSFPRTRTVINEQFF. In DNA, the CDR3 is TGTGCCAGCAGTTTCCCTAGGACTAGGACGGTGATCAATGAGCAGTTCTTC. The genes are TRBV27 and TRBJ2-1, with 7 nucleotides matching TRBD2. The CDR3 extends over 17 amino acids. Germline V lookup: CDR1 MNHEY, CDR2 SMNVEV (reference sequence). The V segment lost 3 bases and the J segment 6 bases; nucleotides outside the gene matches: 14.

V and J are TRBV29-1 and TRBJ2-1, with D perhaps TRBD2 (5 bases). Looked up from germline, CDR1 is SQVTM and CDR2 is ANQGSEA. V lost 4 bases and J lost 9, with 13 bases in between. This CDR3 is 12 amino acids long. In DNA, the CDR3 is TGCAGCGTTGGTGGAAGCGGTGCTGAGCAGTTCTTC. Protein: CSVGGSGAEQFF.